This T cell receptor (beta chain) was captured by sequencing in a study of radiation and T cells in renal cell carcinoma. Per germline, CDR1 SGHTA and CDR2 FQGNSA. V lost 5 bases to trimming and J lost 1 base; unmatched junction nucleotides: 9. The CDR3 length is 16 residues. Produced via immunoSEQ multiplex PCR; TCRdb's table is partial and in-frame only. The sample has some 150,000 clones; roughly 85% are singletons. Time point in this sample: baseline pretreatment blood. The treatment here: 15 Gy SBRT to primary tumor, nephrectomy 4 weeks later. This specimen was blood, taken from a patient whose treatment included radiotherapy and nephrectomy. This TCR derives from a woman aged 45-59 years with renal cell carcinoma. V is TRBV7-2 and J is TRBJ2-3, with 7 bases fitting TRBD1. CDR3 DNA: TGTGCCAGCAGCGAAAGGGGGCAATGGGGCACAGATACGCAGTATTTT. Its protein product is CASSERGQWGTDTQYF.